The clone carrying this T cell receptor (beta chain) was seen more than once but under ten times. Its antigen is undetermined. This entry belongs to a study of cytomegalovirus exposure and HLA in healthy donors. Study-wide points: Later analysis identified 16,000 or so TCR beta sequences associated with HLA alleles, using a false discovery rate threshold of 0.05.

CDR1 is SGHTA, CDR2 FQGTGA, per germline. V lost 5 bases, J lost 0 bases, and 13 bases lay in between. The CDR3 extends over 16 amino acids. Likely unrecorded immune exposures existed in these nominally healthy donors. Researchers ran the PCR with 60 Vbeta and 13 Jbeta primers. Authors' methods: In a later analysis, of roughly 83 million unique beta chains, some 10 million appeared in at least two donors. Produced via immunoSEQ multiplex PCR; TCRdb's table is partial and in-frame only. The DNA was the basis for D and trimming; V, J and clone size are from that table. Here the sample spans 95,000 to 150,000 clones, about three quarters being singletons.

The chain has TRBV7-3 and TRBJ2-2; a weak D match, TRBD1 (7 bases). This TCR was sampled from a man in his fifties or sixties in good health and CMV-seropositive. The material sequenced was PBMCs. The CDR3 nucleotides are TGTGCCAGCAGCCCCCCAGGGGGGCCGAACACCGGGGAGCTGTTTTTT. It specifies CASSPPGGPNTGELFF.